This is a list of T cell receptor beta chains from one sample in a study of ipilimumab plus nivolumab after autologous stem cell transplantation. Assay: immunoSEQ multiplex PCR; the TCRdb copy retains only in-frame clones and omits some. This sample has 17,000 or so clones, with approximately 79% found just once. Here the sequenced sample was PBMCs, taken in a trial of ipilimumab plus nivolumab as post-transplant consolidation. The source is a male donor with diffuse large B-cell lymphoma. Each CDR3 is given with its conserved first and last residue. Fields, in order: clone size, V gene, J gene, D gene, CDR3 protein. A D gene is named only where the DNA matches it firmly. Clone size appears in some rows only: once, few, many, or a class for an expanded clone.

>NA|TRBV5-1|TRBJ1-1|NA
CASSRESILNTEAFF
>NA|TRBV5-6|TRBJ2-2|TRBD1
CASSLGAGGTGELFF
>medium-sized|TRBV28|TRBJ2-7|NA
CASSTRRAVRYEQYF
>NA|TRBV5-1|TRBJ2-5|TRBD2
CASSLSLAVQETQYF
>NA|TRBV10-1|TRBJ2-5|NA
CASSESGYQETQYF
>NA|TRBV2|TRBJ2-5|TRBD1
CASKRDRGGETQYF
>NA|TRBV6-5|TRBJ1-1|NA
CASSYTLKNTEAFF
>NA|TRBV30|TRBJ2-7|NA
CAWSTGLEGEQYF
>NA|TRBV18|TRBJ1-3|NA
CASSQTDSGNTIYF
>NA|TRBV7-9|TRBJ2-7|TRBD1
CASSLTTGDEQYF
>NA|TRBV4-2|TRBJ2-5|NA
CASSTRGGQETQYF
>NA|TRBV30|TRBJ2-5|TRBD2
CAWSGPGLAPQETQYF
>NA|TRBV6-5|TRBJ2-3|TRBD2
CASNQLAGTDTQYF
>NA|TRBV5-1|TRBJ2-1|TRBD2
CASSSRPGLAVYNEQFF
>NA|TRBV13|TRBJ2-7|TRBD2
CASSALAGAGYEQYF
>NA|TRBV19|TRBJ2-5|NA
CASRSDLGETQYF
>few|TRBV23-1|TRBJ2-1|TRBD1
CASGLTGVDNEQFF
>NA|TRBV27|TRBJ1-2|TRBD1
CASSWDSRNYGYTF
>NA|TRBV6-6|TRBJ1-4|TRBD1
CASRPRTGPNEKLFF
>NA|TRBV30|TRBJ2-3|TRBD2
CAGERGGVGNTQYF
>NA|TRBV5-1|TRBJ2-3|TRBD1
CASSLGQGPDTQYF
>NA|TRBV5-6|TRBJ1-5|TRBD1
CASTRQGRSQPQHF
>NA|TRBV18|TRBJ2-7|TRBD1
CASSEGTGDYYEQYF